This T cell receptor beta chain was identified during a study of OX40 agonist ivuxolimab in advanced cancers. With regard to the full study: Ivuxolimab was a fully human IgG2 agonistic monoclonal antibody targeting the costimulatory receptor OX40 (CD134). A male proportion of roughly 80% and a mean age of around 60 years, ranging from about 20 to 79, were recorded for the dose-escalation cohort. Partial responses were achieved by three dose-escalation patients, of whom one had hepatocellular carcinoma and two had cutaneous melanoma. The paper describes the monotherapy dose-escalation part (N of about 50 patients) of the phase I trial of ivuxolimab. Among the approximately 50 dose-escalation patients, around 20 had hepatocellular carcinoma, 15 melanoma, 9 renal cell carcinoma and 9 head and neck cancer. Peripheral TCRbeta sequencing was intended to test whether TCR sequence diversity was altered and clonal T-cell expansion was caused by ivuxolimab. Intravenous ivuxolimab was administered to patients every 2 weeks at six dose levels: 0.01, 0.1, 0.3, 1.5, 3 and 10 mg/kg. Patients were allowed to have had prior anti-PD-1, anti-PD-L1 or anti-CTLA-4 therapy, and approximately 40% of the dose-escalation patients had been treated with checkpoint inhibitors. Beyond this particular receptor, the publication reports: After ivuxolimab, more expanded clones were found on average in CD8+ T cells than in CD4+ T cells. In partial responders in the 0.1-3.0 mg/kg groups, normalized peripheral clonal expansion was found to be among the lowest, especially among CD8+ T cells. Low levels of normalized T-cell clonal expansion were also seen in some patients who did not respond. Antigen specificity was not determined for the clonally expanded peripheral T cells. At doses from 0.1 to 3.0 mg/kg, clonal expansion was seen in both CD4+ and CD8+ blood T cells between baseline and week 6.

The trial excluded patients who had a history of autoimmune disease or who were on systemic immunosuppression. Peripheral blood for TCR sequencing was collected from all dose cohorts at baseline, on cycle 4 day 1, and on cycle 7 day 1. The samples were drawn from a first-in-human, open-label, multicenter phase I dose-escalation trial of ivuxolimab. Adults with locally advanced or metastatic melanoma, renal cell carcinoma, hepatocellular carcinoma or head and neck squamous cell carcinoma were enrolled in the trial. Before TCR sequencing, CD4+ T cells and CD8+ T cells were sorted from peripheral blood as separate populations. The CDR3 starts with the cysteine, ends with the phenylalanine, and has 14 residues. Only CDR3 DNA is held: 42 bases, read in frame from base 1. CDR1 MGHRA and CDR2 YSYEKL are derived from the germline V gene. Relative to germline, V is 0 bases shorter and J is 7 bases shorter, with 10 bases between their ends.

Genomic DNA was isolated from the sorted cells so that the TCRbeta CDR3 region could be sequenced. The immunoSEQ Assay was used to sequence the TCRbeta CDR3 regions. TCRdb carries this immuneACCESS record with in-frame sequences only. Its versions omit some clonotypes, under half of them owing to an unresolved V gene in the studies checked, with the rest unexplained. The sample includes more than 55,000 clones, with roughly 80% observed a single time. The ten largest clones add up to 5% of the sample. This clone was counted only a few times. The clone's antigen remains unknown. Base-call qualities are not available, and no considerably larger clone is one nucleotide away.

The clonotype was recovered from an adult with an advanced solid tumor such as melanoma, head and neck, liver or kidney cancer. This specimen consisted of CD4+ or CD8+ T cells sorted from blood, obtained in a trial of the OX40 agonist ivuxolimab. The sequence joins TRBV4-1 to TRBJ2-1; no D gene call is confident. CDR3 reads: CASSQDDLGNEQFF. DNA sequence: TGCGCCAGCAGCCAAGACGATCTGGGTAATGAGCAGTTCTTC.